Listed below are T cell receptor beta chains from one sample, sequenced in a study of cytomegalovirus exposure and HLA in healthy donors. Assay used: immunoSEQ multiplex PCR; TCRdb lists only in-frame clones, some missing. There are around 76,000 clones in the sample; nearly 80% occur only once, and roughly 9% lies in the top ten. Specimen: PBMCs. All receptors come from a woman aged 40-49 years in good health and CMV-seropositive. CDR3s leave out the opening cysteine and the closing phenylalanine or tryptophan. Each record gives: V gene, J gene, CDR3 protein.

>TRBV2|TRBJ2-3
ASSLGQVLTDTQY
>TRBV7-9|TRBJ1-1
ASSRGGPMNTEAF
>TRBV5-1|TRBJ1-4
ASRSPGGDEKLF
>TRBV7-8|TRBJ2-5
ASSLELVEQY
>TRBV7-3|TRBJ2-2
ASSLSLAGGTTGELF
>TRBV5-1|TRBJ2-3
ASRRGDRGRTDTQY
>TRBV29-1|TRBJ2-4
SGTGTGANIQY
>TRBV11-2|TRBJ2-2
ASSLGGLIEYTGELF
>TRBV9|TRBJ2-3
ASDDRFSTDTQY
>TRBV11-2|TRBJ1-4
ASSLGQGGEKLF
>TRBV4-2|TRBJ1-2
ASSQEGVRGEGGYGYT
>TRBV9|TRBJ2-5
ASSVLGLRRETQY
>TRBV2|TRBJ1-5
ASTLFGQGANQPQH
>TRBV6-1|TRBJ2-7
ASSEFVGAVSEQY
>TRBV11-3|TRBJ2-7
ASSRDRDTVQY
>TRBV5-1|TRBJ1-3
ASSLAGSGNTIY
>TRBV19|TRBJ1-1
ASSLRTGTYNTEAF
>TRBV25-1|TRBJ2-3
ASSELAGFTDTQY
>TRBV6-4|TRBJ1-2
ASSDGENYGYT
>TRBV7-2|TRBJ2-7
ASSLGGLESYEQY
>TRBV27|TRBJ1-4
ASTGTGEKLF
>TRBV19|TRBJ2-3
ASSNPRGATDTQY
>TRBV13|TRBJ2-3
ASSLRGLAEDTQY
>TRBV10-3|TRBJ2-1
AISGGSGGFNEQF
>TRBV11-3|TRBJ2-1
ASSRTSGDSYNEQF
>TRBV7-3|TRBJ1-1
ASSKTGSAEAF
>TRBV6-1|TRBJ1-1
ASSVQGRSTEAF
>TRBV7-2|TRBJ2-7
ASSLAAGHYEQY
>TRBV6-1|TRBJ2-7
ASSPGQGSYEQY
>TRBV19|TRBJ2-2
ASSGTGETGELF
>TRBV20-1|TRBJ2-5
SARQETQY
>TRBV29-1|TRBJ1-2
SVLGTDYGYT
>TRBV11-2|TRBJ2-7
ASIQFKEGSYEQY
>TRBV6-5|TRBJ2-1
ASSPGLAGGESQF
>TRBV6-5|TRBJ2-3
ASSVQRRSTDTQY
>TRBV4-2|TRBJ2-7
ASSHTQDRASYEQY
>TRBV29-1|TRBJ2-5
SVGSRGGETQY
>TRBV4-3|TRBJ2-1
ASSQGGTVVYNEQF
>TRBV5-6|TRBJ2-6
AAGETGANVLT
>TRBV19|TRBJ2-1
ASSIDMAGRGGHNEQF
>TRBV7-7|TRBJ2-5
ASSLFMGGKEIQY
>TRBV4-1|TRBJ2-4
ASSQESAGLTTIQY
>TRBV10-3|TRBJ2-5
AISPTSAKETQY
>TRBV18|TRBJ1-5
ASSPGTGVQPQH
>TRBV18|TRBJ2-1
ASSPREGSLDNEQF
>TRBV30|TRBJ1-2
AWSVGGNGYT
>TRBV7-8|TRBJ2-2
GDREVGGELF
>TRBV19|TRBJ2-3
ASRKSGGGRADTQY
>TRBV6-5|TRBJ1-1
ASTQGGHTEAF
>TRBV29-1|TRBJ1-4
SAQGSGEKLF
>TRBV2|TRBJ1-1
ASSEARVWDRGHTEAF